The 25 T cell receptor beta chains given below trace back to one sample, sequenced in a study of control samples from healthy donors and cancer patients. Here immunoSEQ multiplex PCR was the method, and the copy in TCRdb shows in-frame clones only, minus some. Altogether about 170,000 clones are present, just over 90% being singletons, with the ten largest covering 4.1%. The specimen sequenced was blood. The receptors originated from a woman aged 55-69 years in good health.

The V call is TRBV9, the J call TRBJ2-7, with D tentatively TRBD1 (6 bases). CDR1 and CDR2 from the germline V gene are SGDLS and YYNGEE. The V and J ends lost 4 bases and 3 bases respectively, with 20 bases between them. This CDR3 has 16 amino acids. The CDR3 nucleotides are TGTGCCAGCAGCCTCCAGGGACAAGGCGGACTCTACGAGCAGTACTTC. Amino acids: CASSLQGQGGLYEQYF. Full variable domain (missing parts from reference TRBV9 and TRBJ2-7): DSGVTQTPKHLITATGQRVTLRCSPRSGDLSVYWYQQSLDQGLQFLIQYYNGEERAKGNILERFSAQQFPDLHSELNLSSLELGDSALYFCASSLQGQGGLYEQYFGPGTRLTVT.

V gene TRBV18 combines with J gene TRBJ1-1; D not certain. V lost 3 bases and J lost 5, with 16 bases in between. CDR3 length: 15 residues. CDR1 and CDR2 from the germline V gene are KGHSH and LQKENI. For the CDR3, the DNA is TGTGCCAGCTCACCGTCACTTGATAGGGATACTGAAGCTTTCTTT. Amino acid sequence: CASSPSLDRDTEAFF.

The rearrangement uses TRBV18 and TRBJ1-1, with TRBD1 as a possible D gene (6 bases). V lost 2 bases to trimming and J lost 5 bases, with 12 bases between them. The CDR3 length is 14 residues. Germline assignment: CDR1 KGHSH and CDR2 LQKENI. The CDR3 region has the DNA TGTGCCAGCTCACCAACAGGGTTTGGGACTGAAGCTTTCTTT. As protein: CASSPTGFGTEAFF.

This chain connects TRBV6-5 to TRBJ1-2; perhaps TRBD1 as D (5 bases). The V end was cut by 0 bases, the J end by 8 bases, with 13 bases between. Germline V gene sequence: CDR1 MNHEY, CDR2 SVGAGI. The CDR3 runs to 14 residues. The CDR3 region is CASSYSLAPGGYTF. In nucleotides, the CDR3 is TGTGCCAGCAGTTACTCATTGGCCCCAGGGGGCTACACCTTC.

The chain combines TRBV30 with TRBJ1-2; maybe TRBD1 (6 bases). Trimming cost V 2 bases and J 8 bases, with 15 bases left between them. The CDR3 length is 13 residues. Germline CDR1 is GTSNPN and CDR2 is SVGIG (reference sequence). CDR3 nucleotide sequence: TGTGCCTGGAGTTCAACAGGGTATCGGGGCTACACCTTC. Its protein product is CAWSSTGYRGYTF. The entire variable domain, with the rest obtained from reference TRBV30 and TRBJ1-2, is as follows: SQTIHQWPATLVQPVGSPLSLECTVEGTSNPNLYWYRQAAGRGLQLLFYSVGIGQISSEVPQNLSASRPQDRQFILSSKKLLLSDSGFYLCAWSSTGYRGYTFGSGTRLTVV.

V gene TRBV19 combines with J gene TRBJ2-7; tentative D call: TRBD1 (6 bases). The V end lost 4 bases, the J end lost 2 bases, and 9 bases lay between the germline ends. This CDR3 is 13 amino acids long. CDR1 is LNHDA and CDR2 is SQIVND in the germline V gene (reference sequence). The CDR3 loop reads CASSRQATYEQYF. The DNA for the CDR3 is TGTGCCAGTAGTAGACAGGCTACCTACGAGCAGTACTTC. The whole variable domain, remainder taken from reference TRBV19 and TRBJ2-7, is DGGITQSPKYLFRKEGQNVTLSCEQNLNHDAMYWYRQDPGQGLRLIYYSQIVNDFQKGDIAEGYSVSREKKESFPLTVTSAQKNPTAFYLCASSRQATYEQYFGPGTRLTVT.

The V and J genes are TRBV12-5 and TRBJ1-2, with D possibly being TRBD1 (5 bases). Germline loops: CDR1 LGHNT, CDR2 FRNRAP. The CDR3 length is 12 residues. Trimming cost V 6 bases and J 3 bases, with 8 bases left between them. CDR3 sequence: CASGRDYYGYTF. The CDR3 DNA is TGTGCTAGTGGCAGGGACTACTATGGCTACACCTTC.

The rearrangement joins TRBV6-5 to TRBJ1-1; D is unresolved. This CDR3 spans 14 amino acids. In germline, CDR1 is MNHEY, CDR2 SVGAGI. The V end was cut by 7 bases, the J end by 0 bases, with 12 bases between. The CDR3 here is CASTVRGLNTEAFF. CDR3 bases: TGTGCCAGCACCGTCCGGGGATTGAACACTGAAGCTTTCTTT.

The CDR3: CASSLMGRSGYTF. As DNA, the CDR3 is TGTGCCAGCAGTTTAATGGGAAGGAGTGGCTACACCTTC. The V and J genes are TRBV12-3 or TRBV12-4 and TRBJ1-2; D not resolved. CDR3 length: 13 residues. V was clipped by 2 bases and J by 7 bases, with 11 bases between them.

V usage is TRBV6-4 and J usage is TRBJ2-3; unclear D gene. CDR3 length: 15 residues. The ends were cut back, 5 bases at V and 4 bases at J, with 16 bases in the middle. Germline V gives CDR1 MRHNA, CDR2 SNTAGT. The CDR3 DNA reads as TGTGCCAGCAGTCCCACTACCGTCCAAGCAGATACGCAGTATTTT. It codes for CASSPTTVQADTQYF.

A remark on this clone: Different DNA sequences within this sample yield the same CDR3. Written as DNA, the CDR3 is TGTGCCAGCAGTCAGGGCACTGAAGCTTTCTTT. Translated: CASSQGTEAFF. This chain connects TRBV6-2 or TRBV6-3 to TRBJ1-1; a weak D match, TRBD1 (5 bases). The V and J ends lost 5 bases and 4 bases respectively, with 5 bases between them. Per the germline V gene, CDR1 is MNHEY and CDR2 is SVGEGT. The CDR3 sequence is 11 residues long.

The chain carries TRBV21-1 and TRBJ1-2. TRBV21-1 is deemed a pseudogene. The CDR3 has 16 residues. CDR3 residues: CASSKNGSDQNYGYTF. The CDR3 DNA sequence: TGTGCCAGCAGCAAAAATGGGTCAGATCAAAACTATGGCTACACCTTC.

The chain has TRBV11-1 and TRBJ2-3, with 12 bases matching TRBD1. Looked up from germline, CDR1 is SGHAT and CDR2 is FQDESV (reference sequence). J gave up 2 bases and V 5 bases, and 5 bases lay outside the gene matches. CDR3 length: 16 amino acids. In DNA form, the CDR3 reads TGTGCCAGCAGCGGGGGGACAGGGGGCCCCACAGATACGCAGTATTTT. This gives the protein CASSGGTGGPTDTQYF.

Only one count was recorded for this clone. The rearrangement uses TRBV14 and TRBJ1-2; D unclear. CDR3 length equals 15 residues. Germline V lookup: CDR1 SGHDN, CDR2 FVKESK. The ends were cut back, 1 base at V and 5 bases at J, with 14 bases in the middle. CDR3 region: CASSQGGSLGYGYTF. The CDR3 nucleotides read TGTGCCAGCAGCCAAGGTGGCAGTCTTGGGTATGGCTACACCTTC.

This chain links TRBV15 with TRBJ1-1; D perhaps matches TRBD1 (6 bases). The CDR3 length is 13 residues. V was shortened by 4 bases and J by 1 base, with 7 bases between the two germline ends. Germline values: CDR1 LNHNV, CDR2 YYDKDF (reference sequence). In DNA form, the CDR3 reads TGTGCCACCAGCATGGACAGGAACACTGAAGCTTTCTTT. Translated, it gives CATSMDRNTEAFF.

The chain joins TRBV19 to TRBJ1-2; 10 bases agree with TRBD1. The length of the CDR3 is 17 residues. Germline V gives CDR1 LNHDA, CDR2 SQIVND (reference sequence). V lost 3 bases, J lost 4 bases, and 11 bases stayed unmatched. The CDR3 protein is CASSIEAWTGGFYGYTF. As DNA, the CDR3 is TGTGCCAGTAGTATCGAAGCGTGGACAGGGGGATTCTATGGCTACACCTTC.

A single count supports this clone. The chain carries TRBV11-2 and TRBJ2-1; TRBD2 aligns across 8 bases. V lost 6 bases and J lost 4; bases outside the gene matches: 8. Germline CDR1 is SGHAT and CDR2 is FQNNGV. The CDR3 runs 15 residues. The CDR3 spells CASRIPGGQYNEQFF. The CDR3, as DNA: TGTGCCAGCAGGATTCCGGGGGGGCAGTACAATGAGCAGTTCTTC.

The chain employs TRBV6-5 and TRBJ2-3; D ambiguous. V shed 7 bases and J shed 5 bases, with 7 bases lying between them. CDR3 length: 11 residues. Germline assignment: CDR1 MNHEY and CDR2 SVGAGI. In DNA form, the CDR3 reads TGTGCCAGCACCAAGGGAGATACGCAGTATTTT. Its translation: CASTKGDTQYF.

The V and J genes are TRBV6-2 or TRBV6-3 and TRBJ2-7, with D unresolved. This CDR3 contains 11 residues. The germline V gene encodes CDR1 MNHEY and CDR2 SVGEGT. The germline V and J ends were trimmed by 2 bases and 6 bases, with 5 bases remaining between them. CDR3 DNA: TGTGCCAGCAGTTACAGACGCGAGCAGTACTTC. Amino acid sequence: CASSYRREQYF.

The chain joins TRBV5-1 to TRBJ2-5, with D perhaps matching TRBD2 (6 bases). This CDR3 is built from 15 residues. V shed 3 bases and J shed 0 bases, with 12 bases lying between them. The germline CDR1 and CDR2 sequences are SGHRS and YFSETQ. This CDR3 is CASSSGEVYQETQYF. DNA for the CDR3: TGCGCCAGCAGCTCGGGAGAGGTGTACCAAGAGACCCAGTACTTC.

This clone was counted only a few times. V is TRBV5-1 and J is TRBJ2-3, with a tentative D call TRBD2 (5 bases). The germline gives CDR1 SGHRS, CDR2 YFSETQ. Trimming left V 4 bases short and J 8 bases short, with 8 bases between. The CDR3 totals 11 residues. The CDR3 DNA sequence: TGCGCCAGCAGCCTCCTAGCTACGCAGTATTTT. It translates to CASSLLATQYF.

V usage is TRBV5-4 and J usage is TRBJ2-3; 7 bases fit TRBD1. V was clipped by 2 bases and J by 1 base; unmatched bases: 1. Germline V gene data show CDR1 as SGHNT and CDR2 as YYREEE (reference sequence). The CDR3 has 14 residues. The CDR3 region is CASSFGTGTDTQYF. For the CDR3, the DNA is TGTGCCAGCAGCTTCGGGACAGGCACAGATACGCAGTATTTT.

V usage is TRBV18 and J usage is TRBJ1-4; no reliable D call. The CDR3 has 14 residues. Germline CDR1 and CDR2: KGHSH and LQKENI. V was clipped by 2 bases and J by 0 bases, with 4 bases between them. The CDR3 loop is CASSPGTTNEKLFF. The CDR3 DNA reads TGTGCCAGCTCACCAGGCACAACTAATGAAAAACTGTTTTTT.

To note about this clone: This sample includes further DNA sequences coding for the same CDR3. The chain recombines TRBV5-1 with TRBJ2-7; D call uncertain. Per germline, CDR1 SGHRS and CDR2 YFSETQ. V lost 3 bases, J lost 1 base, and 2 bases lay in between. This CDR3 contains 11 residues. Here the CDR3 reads CASSSSYEQYF. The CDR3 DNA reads TGCGCCAGCAGCTCGTCCTACGAGCAGTACTTC.

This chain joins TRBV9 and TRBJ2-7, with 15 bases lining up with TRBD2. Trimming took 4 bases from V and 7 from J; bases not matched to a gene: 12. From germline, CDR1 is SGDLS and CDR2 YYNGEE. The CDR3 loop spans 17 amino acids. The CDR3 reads CASSPTGTSGGWGEQYF. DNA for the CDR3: TGTGCCAGCAGCCCCACCGGGACTAGCGGGGGGTGGGGGGAGCAGTACTTC.